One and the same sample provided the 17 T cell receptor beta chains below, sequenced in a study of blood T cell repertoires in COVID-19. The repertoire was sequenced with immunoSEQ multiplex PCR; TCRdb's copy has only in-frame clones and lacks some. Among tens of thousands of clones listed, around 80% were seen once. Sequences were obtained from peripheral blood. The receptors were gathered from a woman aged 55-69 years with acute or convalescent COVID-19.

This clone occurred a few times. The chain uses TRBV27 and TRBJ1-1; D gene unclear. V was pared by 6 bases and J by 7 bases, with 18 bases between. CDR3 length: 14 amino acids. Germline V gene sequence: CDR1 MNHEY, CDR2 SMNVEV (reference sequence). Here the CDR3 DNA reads TGTGCCAGCAGGTCTTACAGCCCCGGTCTTGAAGCTTTCTTT. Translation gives CASRSYSPGLEAFF.

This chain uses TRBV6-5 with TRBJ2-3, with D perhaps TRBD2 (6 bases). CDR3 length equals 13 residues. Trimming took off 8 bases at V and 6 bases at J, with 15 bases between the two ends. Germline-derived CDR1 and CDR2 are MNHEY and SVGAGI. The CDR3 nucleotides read TGTGCCAGCCTGGAGGGGCCCGGGGATACGCAGTATTTT. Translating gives CASLEGPGDTQYF.

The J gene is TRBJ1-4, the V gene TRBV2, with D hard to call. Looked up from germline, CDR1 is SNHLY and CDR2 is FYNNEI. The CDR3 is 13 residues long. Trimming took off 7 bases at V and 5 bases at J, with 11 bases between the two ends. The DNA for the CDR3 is TGTGCCAGCAAGTATAGGGAGAATGAAAAACTGTTTTTT. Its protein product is CASKYRENEKLFF. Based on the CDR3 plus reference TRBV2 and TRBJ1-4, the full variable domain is EPEVTQTPSHQVTQMGQEVILRCVPISNHLYFYWYRQILGQKVEFLVSFYNNEISEKSEIFDDQFSVERPDGSNFTLKIRSTKLEDSAMYFCASKYRENEKLFFGSGTQLSVL.

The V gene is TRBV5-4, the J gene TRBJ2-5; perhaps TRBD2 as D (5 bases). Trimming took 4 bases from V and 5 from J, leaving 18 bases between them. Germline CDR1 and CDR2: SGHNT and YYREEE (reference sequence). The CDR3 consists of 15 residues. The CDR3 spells CASSPKRGYDETQYF. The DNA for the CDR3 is TGTGCCAGCAGCCCCAAACGGGGTTACGACGAGACCCAGTACTTC. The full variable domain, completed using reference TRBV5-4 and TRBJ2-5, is ETGVTQSPTHLIKTRGQQVTLRCSSQSGHNTVSWYQQALGQGPQFIFQYYREEENGRGNFPPRFSGLQFPNYSSELNVNALELDDSALYLCASSPKRGYDETQYFGPGTRLLVL.

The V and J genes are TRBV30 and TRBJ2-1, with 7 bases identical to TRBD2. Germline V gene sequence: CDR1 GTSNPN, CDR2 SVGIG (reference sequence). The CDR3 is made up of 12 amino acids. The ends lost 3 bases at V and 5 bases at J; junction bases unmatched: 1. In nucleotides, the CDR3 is TGTGCCTGGAGCGGGAGGCACAATGAGCAGTTCTTC. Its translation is CAWSGRHNEQFF.

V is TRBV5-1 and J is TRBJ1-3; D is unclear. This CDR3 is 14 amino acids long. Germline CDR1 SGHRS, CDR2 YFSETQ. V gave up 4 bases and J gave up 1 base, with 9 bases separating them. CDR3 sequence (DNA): TGCGCCAGCAGCCGAGGGAGTTCTGGAAACACCATATATTTT. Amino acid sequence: CASSRGSSGNTIYF.

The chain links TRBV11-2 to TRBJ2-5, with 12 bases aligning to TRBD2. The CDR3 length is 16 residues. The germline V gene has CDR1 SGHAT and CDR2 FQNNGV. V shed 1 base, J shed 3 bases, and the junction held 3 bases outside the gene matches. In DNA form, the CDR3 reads TGTGCCAGCAGCTTAGGACTAGCGGGGGCCGAAGAGACCCAGTACTTC. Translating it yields CASSLGLAGAEETQYF.

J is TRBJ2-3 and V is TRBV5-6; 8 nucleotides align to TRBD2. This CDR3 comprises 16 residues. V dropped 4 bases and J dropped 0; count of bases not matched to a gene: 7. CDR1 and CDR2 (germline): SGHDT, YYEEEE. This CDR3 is CASSPTGTRSTDTQYF. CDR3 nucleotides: TGTGCCAGCAGCCCGACCGGGACTAGAAGCACAGATACGCAGTATTTT.

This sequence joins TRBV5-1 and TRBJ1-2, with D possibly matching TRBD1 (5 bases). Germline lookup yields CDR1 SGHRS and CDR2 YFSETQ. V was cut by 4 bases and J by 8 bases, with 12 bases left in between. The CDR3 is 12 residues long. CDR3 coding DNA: TGCGCCAGCAGCCCCGGGGAGGGGGGCTACACCTTC. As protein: CASSPGEGGYTF.

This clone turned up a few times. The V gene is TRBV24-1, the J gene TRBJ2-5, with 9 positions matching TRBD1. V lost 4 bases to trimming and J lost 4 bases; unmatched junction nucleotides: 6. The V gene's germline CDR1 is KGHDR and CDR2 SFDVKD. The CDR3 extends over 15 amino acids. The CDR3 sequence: CATSDSTGGRETQYF. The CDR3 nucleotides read TGTGCCACCAGTGACTCCACAGGGGGCAGAGAGACCCAGTACTTC.

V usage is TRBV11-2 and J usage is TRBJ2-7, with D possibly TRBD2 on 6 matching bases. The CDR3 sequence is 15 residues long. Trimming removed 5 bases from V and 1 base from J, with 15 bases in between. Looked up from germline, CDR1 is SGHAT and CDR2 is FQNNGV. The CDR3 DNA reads TGTGCCAGCAGCCCCCACGTGGAGGGATCCTACGAGCAGTACTTC. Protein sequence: CASSPHVEGSYEQYF.

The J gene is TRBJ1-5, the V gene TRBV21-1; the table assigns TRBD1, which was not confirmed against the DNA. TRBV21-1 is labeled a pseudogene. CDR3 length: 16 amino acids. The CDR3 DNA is TGTGCCAGCAGCAAGTCGCCGGGACAGCTCAATCAGCCCCAGCATTTT. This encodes CASSKSPGQLNQPQHF.

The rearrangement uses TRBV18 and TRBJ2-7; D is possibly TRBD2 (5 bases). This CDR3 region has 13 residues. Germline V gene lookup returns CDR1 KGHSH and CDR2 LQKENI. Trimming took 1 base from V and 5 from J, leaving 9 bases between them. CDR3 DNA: TGTGCCAGCTCACCACTAACGGGAAACGAGCAGTACTTC. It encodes CASSPLTGNEQYF.

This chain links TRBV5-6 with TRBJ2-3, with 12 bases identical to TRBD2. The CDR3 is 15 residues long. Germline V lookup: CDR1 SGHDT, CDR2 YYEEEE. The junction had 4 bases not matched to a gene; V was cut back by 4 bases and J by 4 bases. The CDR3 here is CASSPSGGASDTQYF. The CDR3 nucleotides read TGTGCCAGCAGCCCTAGCGGGGGGGCCTCAGATACGCAGTATTTT.

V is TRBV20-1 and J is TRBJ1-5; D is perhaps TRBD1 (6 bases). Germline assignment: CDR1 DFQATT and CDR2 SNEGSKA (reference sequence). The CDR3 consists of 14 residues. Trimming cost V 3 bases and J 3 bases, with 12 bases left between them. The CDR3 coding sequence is TGCAGTGCTAGTTCTGGGGGCAACAATCAGCCCCAGCATTTT. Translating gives CSASSGGNNQPQHF.

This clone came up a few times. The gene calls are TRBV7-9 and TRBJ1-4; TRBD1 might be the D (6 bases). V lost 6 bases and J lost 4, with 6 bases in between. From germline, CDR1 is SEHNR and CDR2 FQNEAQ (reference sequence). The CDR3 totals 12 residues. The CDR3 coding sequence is TGTGCCAGCAGACAGGGTAATGAAAAACTGTTTTTT. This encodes CASRQGNEKLFF. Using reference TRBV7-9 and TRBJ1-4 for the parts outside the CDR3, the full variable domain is DTGVSQNPRHKITKRGQNVTFRCDPISEHNRLYWYRQTLGQGPEFLTYFQNEAQLEKSRLLSDRFSAERPKGSFSTLEIQRTEQGDSAMYLCASRQGNEKLFFGSGTQLSVL.

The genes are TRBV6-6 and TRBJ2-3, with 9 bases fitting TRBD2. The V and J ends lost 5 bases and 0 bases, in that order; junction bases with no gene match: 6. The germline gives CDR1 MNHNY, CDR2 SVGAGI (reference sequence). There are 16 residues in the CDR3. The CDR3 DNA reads TGTGCCAGCAGTGGGGCGGCGGGGGGGAGCACAGATACGCAGTATTTT. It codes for CASSGAAGGSTDTQYF.